These T cell receptor beta chains were read from a single sample in a study of graft-versus-host responses after intestinal transplantation. Which antigens these TCRs recognize remains unknown. TCRdb keeps only in-frame clones here, not all; method: immunoSEQ multiplex PCR. The sample holds some 62,000 clones; 90% are singletons and the top ten take about 1.5%. Sequencing was performed on unstimulated CD8+ T cells sorted from spleen or lymph node cells, taken before transplant. The source is a human donor who was the organ donor for an intestinal transplant. Each CDR3 is given with its conserved first and last residue. A D gene is named only where the DNA matches it firmly. Part of the rows lack a size; the others show once, few, many or a class for expanded clones.

J	V	D	size	CDR3	DNA
TRBJ2-7	TRBV13	TRBD2	-	CASSYRSGDSYEQYF	TGTGCCAGCAGTTACAGGAGCGGGGACTCCTACGAGCAGTACTTC
TRBJ2-6	TRBV28	TRBD1	-	CASSHDPKRDREPSGANVLTF	TGTGCCAGCAGCCACGATCCAAAGAGGGACAGGGAGCCCTCTGGGGCCAACGTCCTGACTTTC
TRBJ2-3	TRBV9	TRBD2	-	CASSVVERGGGTDTQYF	TGTGCCAGCAGCGTAGTGGAACGGGGGGGAGGCACAGATACGCAGTATTTT
TRBJ2-2	TRBV30	-	few	CAWSSSVTGELFF	TGTGCCTGGAGTAGTTCGGTCACCGGGGAGCTGTTTTTT
TRBJ1-2	TRBV4-1	TRBD1	-	CASSQDGQGIGGYTF	TGCGCCAGCAGCCAAGACGGACAGGGGATCGGTGGCTACACCTTC
TRBJ2-1	TRBV5-1	-	-	CASRRNLNEQFF	TGCGCCAGCAGGCGCAATTTGAATGAGCAGTTCTTC
TRBJ1-4	TRBV7-6	-	-	CASTSGEKLFF	TGTGCCAGCACCTCTGGCGAAAAACTGTTTTTT
TRBJ1-2	TRBV18	-	-	CASSPSQGMGYTF	TGTGCCAGCTCACCTTCCCAGGGGATGGGCTACACCTTC
TRBJ1-5	TRBV4-1	-	-	CASSQEGWEGNQPQHF	TGCGCCAGCAGCCAAGAGGGTTGGGAGGGGAATCAGCCCCAGCATTTT
TRBJ2-5	TRBV11-3	-	-	CASSSRGEETQYF	TGTGCCAGCAGCTCCAGGGGTGAAGAGACCCAGTACTTC
TRBJ1-1	TRBV28	-	-	CASRLQGYDTEAFF	TGTGCCAGCAGACTTCAGGGTTATGACACTGAAGCTTTCTTT
TRBJ2-1	TRBV28	-	-	CASDRTGTRGNEQFF	TGTGCCAGCGACAGAACCGGGACTCGGGGGAATGAGCAGTTCTTC
TRBJ2-2	TRBV6-4	-	few	CASSDSATGELFF	TGTGCCAGCAGTGACTCGGCAACCGGGGAGCTGTTTTTT
TRBJ2-7	TRBV11-2	TRBD1	-	CASSPATGSEQYF	TGTGCCAGCAGCCCAGCGACAGGGAGCGAGCAGTACTTC
TRBJ1-1	TRBV9	TRBD1	-	CASSTKAGQGAVNTEAFF	TGTGCCAGCAGCACCAAAGCGGGACAGGGGGCGGTGAACACTGAAGCTTTCTTT
TRBJ2-1	TRBV6-4	TRBD2	once	CASSDSSSGGDEQFF	TGTGCCAGCAGTGACTCGTCTAGCGGGGGAGATGAGCAGTTCTTC
TRBJ1-2	TRBV7-9	-	once	CASSLAKMGGLSNYGYTF	TGTGCCAGCAGCTTAGCGAAGATGGGAGGGCTATCTAACTATGGCTACACCTTC
TRBJ1-6	TRBV5-1	-	once	CASSLAFGGSPLHF	TGCGCCAGCAGCTTGGCGTTCGGGGGTTCACCCCTCCACTTT
TRBJ2-7	TRBV9	TRBD2	-	CASSVAPKTSPPYEQYF	TGTGCCAGCAGCGTAGCCCCAAAGACTAGCCCTCCATACGAGCAGTACTTC
TRBJ1-2	TRBV28	-	-	CASSLGRGGYTF	TGTGCCAGCAGTTTGGGCAGGGGTGGCTACACCTTC
TRBJ1-4	TRBV15	-	-	CATSRGGGSEKLFF	TGTGCCACCAGCAGAGGCGGGGGAAGTGAAAAACTGTTTTTT
TRBJ2-5	TRBV7-8	TRBD2	-	CASSPGLAGTETQYF	TGTGCCAGCAGCCCCGGACTAGCGGGAACAGAGACCCAGTACTTC
TRBJ2-1	TRBV13	-	-	CASSLGSWASYNEQFF	TGCGCCAGCAGCTTAGGGTCATGGGCCAGCTACAATGAGCAGTTCTTC
TRBJ2-7	TRBV5-1	-	once	CASSLAATDEQYF	TGCGCCAGCAGCTTGGCCGCGACTGACGAGCAGTACTTC
TRBJ2-3	TRBV28	TRBD2	-	CASSLSILAGGSTDTQYF	TGTGCCAGCAGTTTATCGATTCTAGCGGGAGGGAGCACAGATACGCAGTATTTT
TRBJ2-5	TRBV7-9	-	-	CASSPGLLGETQYF	TGTGCCAGCAGCCCCGGTCTTCTCGGAGAGACCCAGTACTTC
TRBJ2-7	TRBV19	-	-	CATGFSYEQYF	TGTGCCACCGGGTTCTCCTACGAGCAGTACTTC
TRBJ2-3	TRBV6-1	TRBD1	once	CASSEVPGQGTDTQYF	TGTGCCAGCAGTGAAGTCCCGGGACAGGGCACAGATACGCAGTATTTT
TRBJ2-4	TRBV19	TRBD2	-	CASSTHRGLAGAPSKNIQYF	TGTGCCAGTAGTACCCATCGGGGACTAGCGGGAGCACCATCCAAAAACATTCAGTACTTC
TRBJ2-1	TRBV7-6	-	-	CASSSHRDTLYNEQFF	TGTGCCAGCAGTTCTCACCGGGACACACTGTACAATGAGCAGTTCTTC
TRBJ2-3	TRBV9	TRBD2	once	CASSSSSGRTDTQYF	TGTGCCAGCAGCTCATCTAGCGGGAGGACCGATACGCAGTATTTT
TRBJ2-1	TRBV30	TRBD2	-	CAWSGGRGYNEQFF	TGTGCCTGGAGTGGAGGGAGGGGTTACAATGAGCAGTTCTTC
TRBJ2-3	TRBV4-1	TRBD2	-	CASSRLAGGPGTDTQYF	TGCGCCAGCAGTCGACTAGCGGGAGGGCCAGGGACAGATACGCAGTATTTT
TRBJ2-7	TRBV11-2	TRBD1	-	CASSLDPQGQGSYEQYF	TGTGCCAGCAGCTTAGATCCCCAAGGACAGGGTTCATACGAGCAGTACTTC
TRBJ2-7	TRBV5-1	-	-	CASSLEGASSYEQYF	TGCGCCAGCAGCTTGGAAGGGGCGAGCTCCTACGAGCAGTACTTC
TRBJ2-7	TRBV2	TRBD2	-	CANRKGEREWYEQYF	TGTGCCAACAGGAAGGGGGAGCGGGAGTGGTACGAGCAGTACTTC
TRBJ1-2	TRBV4-2	-	-	CASSQVGATEFGYTF	TGTGCCAGCAGCCAAGTAGGGGCGACTGAATTTGGCTACACCTTC
TRBJ1-2	TRBV27	-	once	CASSLSTGHGVGYTF	TGTGCCAGCAGTTTATCAACGGGACATGGGGTTGGCTACACCTTC
TRBJ2-7	TRBV19	-	once	CASSIAGSNSYEQYF	TGTGCCAGTAGTATAGCGGGGTCGAACTCCTACGAGCAGTACTTC
TRBJ2-3	TRBV7-9	-	-	CASSLGADTQYF	TGTGCCAGCAGCTTAGGAGCAGATACGCAGTATTTT
TRBJ1-5	TRBV6-6	-	-	CASRRWTASNQPQHF	TGTGCCAGCAGACGATGGACAGCTAGCAATCAGCCCCAGCATTTT
TRBJ2-1	TRBV28	-	-	CASSLGRYNEQFF	TGTGCCAGCAGTTTAGGTAGATACAATGAGCAGTTCTTC